These 27 T cell receptor beta chains were all obtained from the same sample, sequenced in a study of a mutant IDH1 vaccine in newly diagnosed glioma. Time point here: week 47, end of study. One vaccine dose held 300 ug of mutant IDH1 20-mer peptide and came with topical imiquimod. These receptors have no known antigen. TCRdb keeps only in-frame clones here, not all; method: immunoSEQ multiplex PCR. This table holds approximately 35,000 clones, about 93% found once. The sample here was PBMCs, taken from a glioma patient whose treatment included an IDH1 peptide vaccine. The receptor set was obtained from a woman between 35 and 50 years old with glioma.

This clone is medium-sized in the sample. The chain has TRBV7-8 and TRBJ2-1; D call uncertain. CDR1 is SGHVS and CDR2 is FQNEAQ in the germline V gene. V lost 5 bases to trimming and J lost 4 bases, with 9 bases between them. The CDR3 covers 13 residues. The CDR3: CASSQSSYNEQFF. The CDR3 DNA follows: TGTGCCAGCAGCCAATCAAGTTACAATGAGCAGTTCTTC. Combining the CDR3 with reference TRBV7-8 and TRBJ2-1 gives the whole variable domain GAGVSQSPRYKVAKRGQDVALRCDPISGHVSLFWYQQALGQGPEFLTYFQNEAQLDKSGLPSDRFFAERPEGSVSTLKIQRTQQEDSAVYLCASSQSSYNEQFFGPGTRLTVL.

V gene TRBV14 combines with J gene TRBJ2-7; D possibly uses TRBD1 or TRBD2 (5 bases each). Germline lookup yields CDR1 SGHDN and CDR2 FVKESK. Trimming took off 3 bases at V and 3 bases at J, with 18 bases between the two ends. The CDR3 is 16 amino acids. The CDR3 nucleotides are TGTGCCAGCAGCCAGGGCGTTTGGGGGTCATACTACGAGCAGTACTTC. As protein: CASSQGVWGSYYEQYF.

V gene TRBV5-1 combines with J gene TRBJ2-7; the match to TRBD2 covers 10 bases. The germline CDR1 and CDR2 sequences are SGHRS and YFSETQ. The CDR3 consists of 17 residues. V was pared by 1 base and J by 3 bases, with 10 bases of the junction left unmatched. For the CDR3, the DNA is TGCGCCAGCAGCTTGACAGAAAGGACTAGCGGACTCTACGAGCAGTACTTC. It specifies CASSLTERTSGLYEQYF.

This rearrangement joins TRBV7-9 to TRBJ2-7, with 8 bases matching TRBD1. This CDR3 region has 17 residues. V was pared by 4 bases and J by 3 bases, with 14 bases of the junction left unmatched. The V gene's germline CDR1 is SEHNR and CDR2 FQNEAQ (reference sequence). The CDR3 is CASSSLRGPPLSYEQYF. The CDR3, as DNA: TGTGCCAGCAGCTCGCTCAGGGGGCCCCCTTTGAGCTACGAGCAGTACTTC.

The gene calls are TRBV4-1 and TRBJ2-1, with D perhaps matching TRBD2 (5 bases). The CDR3 spans 17 residues. V lost 1 base and J lost 4, with 17 bases in between. Germline CDR1 and CDR2: MGHRA and YSYEKL. In nucleotides, the CDR3 is TGCGCCAGCAGCCAAGGGTCGGGAAGAGCCAGTTACAATGAGCAGTTCTTC. Its translation is CASSQGSGRASYNEQFF.

This chain joins TRBV27 and TRBJ1-1; unclear D gene. V was cut by 0 bases and J by 10 bases, with 12 bases left in between. This CDR3 is 13 amino acids long. The germline CDR1 and CDR2 sequences are MNHEY and SMNVEV (reference sequence). The CDR3 DNA is TGTGCCAGCAGTTTATCGAATCGCGGCCGAGCTTTCTTT. This sequence encodes CASSLSNRGRAFF.

The chain has TRBV6-5 and TRBJ1-1; the D is unclear. V lost 2 bases, J lost 5 bases, and 9 bases lay in between. CDR3 size: 13 residues. Germline CDR1 and CDR2: MNHEY and SVGAGI. CDR3 DNA sequence: TGTGCCAGCAGTTACGACAAAGGGACTGAAGCTTTCTTT. Amino acids: CASSYDKGTEAFF.

The rearrangement links TRBV5-5 to TRBJ1-1, with D maybe TRBD1 (5 bases). The length of the CDR3 is 15 residues. Trimming shortened V by 4 bases and J by 10 bases, and 23 bases separated the two germline ends. Germline V CDR1 and CDR2: SGHKS, YYEKEE (reference sequence). CDR3 loop: CASSQGIGILGRAFF. Written as DNA, the CDR3 is TGTGCCAGCAGCCAGGGTATTGGCATCCTAGGTCGAGCTTTCTTT.

The gene calls are TRBV4-1 and TRBJ2-1, with unresolved D. Germline V gene data show CDR1 as MGHRA and CDR2 as YSYEKL. Trimming left V 8 bases short and J 9 bases short, with 23 bases between. The CDR3 extends over 15 amino acids. The CDR3 here is CASSPSERRVVEQFF. DNA of the CDR3: TGCGCCAGCTCCCCTTCGGAAAGACGGGTGGTTGAGCAGTTCTTC.

CDR3 DNA: TGTGCCAGCAGACCCGCCGGGACAGTCACCTACGAGCAGTACTTC. It translates to CASRPAGTVTYEQYF. The rearrangement uses TRBV6-5 and TRBJ2-7; 7 nucleotides match TRBD1. The ends lost 6 bases at V and 2 bases at J; junction bases unmatched: 10. The CDR3 length is 15 residues. The V gene's germline CDR1 is MNHEY and CDR2 SVGAGI.

This chain joins TRBV7-2 and TRBJ2-5, with 9 bases identical to TRBD1. Germline assignment: CDR1 SGHTA and CDR2 FQGNSA. The V and J ends lost 5 bases and 4 bases, in that order; junction bases with no gene match: 8. CDR3 length equals 15 residues. The CDR3 sequence: CASSLGTGRRETQYF. The CDR3 DNA sequence: TGTGCCAGCAGCCTCGGGACAGGGCGACGAGAGACCCAGTACTTC.

This clone was counted a few times. The chain is built from TRBV5-4 and TRBJ1-2; D might be TRBD1 (6 bases). CDR1 and CDR2 (germline): SGHNT, YYREEE (reference sequence). This CDR3 comprises 13 residues. V was trimmed by 0 bases and J by 6 bases, leaving 9 bases between them. The DNA of the CDR3 is TGTGCCAGCAGCTTGGACAGGGCTCATGGCTACACCTTC. It translates to CASSLDRAHGYTF.

The V and J genes are TRBV19 and TRBJ1-1; D is possibly TRBD1 (6 bases). V was pared by 3 bases and J by 8 bases, with 16 bases between. The CDR3 is 14 residues long. The V gene's germline CDR1 is LNHDA and CDR2 SQIVND (reference sequence). The CDR3 spells CASSIGQTTTEAFF. In DNA, the CDR3 is TGTGCCAGTAGTATCGGACAGACTACTACAGAAGCTTTCTTT.

This clone was observed once. V usage is TRBV4-2 and J usage is TRBJ1-6, with a tentative D call TRBD1 (6 bases). Looked up from germline, CDR1 is LGHNA and CDR2 is YNFKEQ. Deletions cut 1 base from V and 8 bases from J, with 18 bases between. The CDR3 length is 17 residues. The CDR3 sequence: CASSQALETGTHSPLHF. CDR3 sequence (DNA): TGTGCCAGCAGCCAAGCTCTCGAGACAGGAACTCATTCACCCCTCCACTTT.

The genes are TRBV30 and TRBJ2-5; no clear D. Trimming shortened V by 8 bases and J by 4 bases, and 2 bases separated the two germline ends. CDR3 length equals 8 residues. Germline CDR1 and CDR2: GTSNPN and SVGIG (reference sequence). The CDR3 DNA is TGTGCCCTAGAGACCCAGTACTTC. As protein: CALETQYF. The full variable domain, rest sourced from reference TRBV30 and TRBJ2-5, is SQTIHQWPATLVQPVGSPLSLECTVEGTSNPNLYWYRQAAGRGLQLLFYSVGIGQISSEVPQNLSASRPQDRQFILSSKKLLLSDSGFYLCALETQYFGPGTRLLVL.

The V gene is TRBV20-1, the J gene TRBJ1-4; 8 nucleotides align to TRBD1. There are 11 residues in the CDR3. V was clipped by 6 bases and J by 11 bases; unmatched bases: 5. In germline, CDR1 is DFQATT, CDR2 SNEGSKA (reference sequence). Here the CDR3 DNA reads TGCAGTGCGAGGACAGGGTCGAAACTGTTTTTT. This sequence encodes CSARTGSKLFF.

The rearrangement joins TRBV29-1 to TRBJ2-3; D unclear. The CDR3 runs 11 residues. V shed 2 bases and J shed 8 bases, with 8 bases lying between them. Germline values: CDR1 SQVTM, CDR2 ANQGSEA. The CDR3: CSVETASTQYF. CDR3 DNA sequence: TGCAGCGTTGAAACTGCAAGTACGCAGTATTTT.

This chain uses TRBV28 with TRBJ2-7, with a tentative D call TRBD2 (6 bases). Trimming took off 6 bases at V and 2 bases at J, with 11 bases between the two ends. The CDR3 totals 13 residues. The germline V gene has CDR1 MDHEN and CDR2 SYDVKM. CDR3 nucleotides: TGTGCCAGCAGCCCAGGGACTCCCTACGAGCAGTACTTC. Translated, it gives CASSPGTPYEQYF.

The chain combines TRBV5-4 with TRBJ2-5; no firm D call. This CDR3 has 14 residues. Germline assignment: CDR1 SGHNT and CDR2 YYREEE (reference sequence). The germline V and J ends were trimmed by 4 bases and 2 bases, with 12 bases remaining between them. CDR3: CASSPSWQQETQYF. The DNA for the CDR3 is TGTGCCAGCAGCCCCTCGTGGCAACAAGAGACCCAGTACTTC.

This chain links TRBV4-1 with TRBJ1-1; 12 bases map to TRBD1. Germline CDR1 reads MGHRA; CDR2 reads YSYEKL. The ends lost 0 bases at V and 8 bases at J; junction bases unmatched: 4. The CDR3 runs 15 residues. CDR3 in amino acids: CASSQDGGTGGEAFF. Here the CDR3 DNA reads TGCGCCAGCAGCCAAGATGGCGGGACAGGGGGCGAAGCTTTCTTT.

V gene TRBV5-6 combines with J gene TRBJ1-6; a weak D match, TRBD1 (5 bases). Trimming took off 4 bases at V and 8 bases at J, with 13 bases between the two ends. The CDR3 contains 14 residues. Germline lookup yields CDR1 SGHDT and CDR2 YYEEEE. In DNA form, the CDR3 reads TGTGCCAGCAGCCCTCGGGGGTCGGATTCACCCCTCCACTTT. Its protein is CASSPRGSDSPLHF.

The J gene is TRBJ2-1, the V gene TRBV7-2; TRBD1 matches at 7 bases. This CDR3 spans 13 amino acids. Germline CDR1 SGHTA, CDR2 FQGNSA. With 6 bases clipped from V and 6 bases from J, the junction kept 5 bases outside the gene matches. This chain's CDR3 is CASRSTGVNEQFF. Written as DNA, the CDR3 is TGTGCCAGCAGATCCACAGGGGTCAATGAGCAGTTCTTC.

The chain is built from TRBV4-1 and TRBJ2-7, with a weak D call TRBD2 (5 bases). The germline CDR1 and CDR2 sequences are MGHRA and YSYEKL. Deletions cut 4 bases from V and 5 bases from J, with 9 bases between. CDR3 size: 12 residues. CDR3 sequence (DNA): TGCGCCAGCAGCCCTAGCCTACACGAGCAGTACTTC. Protein: CASSPSLHEQYF.

This chain connects TRBV30 to TRBJ2-7, with a weak D call TRBD1 (5 bases). This CDR3 comprises 13 residues. CDR1 GTSNPN and CDR2 SVGIG come from the germline V gene (reference sequence). Trimming left V 4 bases short and J 0 bases short, with 10 bases between. CDR3 protein: CAWTAGNSYEQYF. CDR3 DNA: TGTGCCTGGACAGCAGGGAACTCCTACGAGCAGTACTTC.

The V and J genes are TRBV10-2 and TRBJ2-7, with 7 bases aligning to TRBD1. CDR3 length: 15 residues. The germline V gene encodes CDR1 WSHSY and CDR2 SAAADI. V gave up 6 bases and J gave up 0 bases; unmatched junction bases: 8. The DNA of the CDR3 is TGCGCCAGCAGATTTGACAGGGTGAGCTCCTACGAGCAGTACTTC. It codes for CASRFDRVSSYEQYF.

V gene TRBV30 combines with J gene TRBJ1-5; the D gene is possibly TRBD1 (5 bases). The CDR3 contains 15 residues. V gave up 2 bases and J gave up 0 bases, with 11 bases separating them. The germline V gene encodes CDR1 GTSNPN and CDR2 SVGIG (reference sequence). The CDR3 region is CAWSYGAYSNQPQHF. Here the CDR3 DNA reads TGTGCCTGGAGTTATGGGGCTTATAGCAATCAGCCCCAGCATTTT.

The CDR3 DNA follows: TGTGCCAGCAGTGATTTCCTCCCACAGGGGGCCGGCTATGGCTACACCTTC. Translation: CASSDFLPQGAGYGYTF. This chain connects TRBV2 to TRBJ1-2; 9 nucleotides line up with TRBD1. Germline assignment: CDR1 SNHLY and CDR2 FYNNEI. Trimming removed 3 bases from V and 4 bases from J; junction bases left unmatched: 12. The CDR3 runs to 17 residues.